This entry describes one T cell receptor beta chain. Its cognate antigen is unknown. A CD45RA-negative memory subset and a CD45RA+ naive subset were separated from the CD4+ cells. Original processing methods: ImmunoSEQ gave junction-only sequences without quality scores, so filtering differed. Using immunoSEQ multiplex PCR, the repertoire was profiled, and TCRdb retains in-frame clones only, with some absent. Clone size and V and J calls were adopted from that table, with D and trimming inferred from the DNA. The repertoire holds about 2.5 million clones, with less than 95% as singletons. Looked up from germline, CDR1 is MDHEN and CDR2 is SYDVKM. The CDR3 is 16 residues long. Trimming cost V 2 bases and J 2 bases; bases outside gene matches: 5. This sample is part of a study of shared clonotypes between healthy human individuals. Study overall: CD8 memory received one plate per donor, CD8 naive two, CD4 memory three and CD4 naive three.

Points from the study as a whole: Across subsets, estimated richness was generally greater for naive than for memory populations.

The TCR was taken from a man younger than 35 in good health. Some clones in this sample may be carry-over from other donors' samples. The chain joins TRBV28 to TRBJ2-4, with TRBD1 matching over 8 bases. The sequenced sample consisted of naive CD4+ T cells from PBMCs. The subset denotes: CD45RA+ positively selected. The CDR3 coding sequence is TGTGCCAGCAGTTTAACAGGGGGAGTGACCAAAAACATTCAGTACTTC. Translating gives CASSLTGGVTKNIQYF.